This is a list of T cell receptor beta chains from one sample in a study of CD8 T cells in Susac syndrome. Each CDR3 protein is one row after TCRdb ran MiXCR on the immunoSEQ multiplex PCR reads. The sample holds about 100,000 distinct CDR3 sequences, nearly 97% seen once. Material: CD8+ T cells from PBMCs. Every receptor here comes from a human donor with Susac syndrome. CDR3s include the opening cysteine and the closing phenylalanine or tryptophan. A D gene is named only where the DNA matches it firmly. Only part of the rows carry a size: once, few, many, or a class if the clone is expanded.

j_call v_call clone_size cdr3_length d_call cdr3_nt cdr3_aa
TRBJ2-5 TRBV6-6 . 13 . TGTGCCAGCGAAAATGAGGTTGGAGAGACCCAGTACTTC CASENEVGETQYF
TRBJ1-1 TRBV27 . 13 TRBD1 TGTGCCAGCAGCGACAGGGGCGAGGATGAAGCTTTCTTT CASSDRGEDEAFF
TRBJ2-5 TRBV10-3 . 14 TRBD2 TGTGCCATGGGTCTGGACCCGCAGCGGGGTCCCCAGTACTTC CAMGLDPQRGPQYF
TRBJ2-7 TRBV18 . 15 TRBD2 TGTGCCAGCGCCGCGGCTAGCGGGAGGGCCAGAGAGCAGTACTTC CASAAASGRAREQYF
TRBJ2-5 TRBV25-1 once 13 . TGTGCCAGCAGTGAAGGTCCCTCAGAGACCCAGTACTTC CASSEGPSETQYF
TRBJ2-6 TRBV5-1 . 18 . TGCGCCAGCAGCTTGGCCAGGGGAGTAGTCCCTGGGGCCAACGTCCTGACTTTC CASSLARGVVPGANVLTF
TRBJ1-1 TRBV14 . 13 . TGTGCCAGCAGCCAAACCTTGGGCCCGCTAGCTTTCTTT CASSQTLGPLAFF
TRBJ2-7 TRBV20-1 few 12 . TGCAGTGCTAGGGAGGGCGGCTACGAGCAGTACTTC CSAREGGYEQYF
TRBJ2-4 TRBV7-9 . 12 . TGTGCCAGCAGCGCCCCCGGGGGTATTCAGTACTTC CASSAPGGIQYF
TRBJ2-1 TRBV18 . 12 . TGTGCCAGCTCACCCTACGATGGTGAGCAGTTCTTC CASSPYDGEQFF
TRBJ1-1 TRBV3-1 . 14 . TGTGCCAGCAGCGAAGCCTTAGGAGCGAACCTCGCTTTCTTT CASSEALGANLAFF
TRBJ1-4 TRBV18 . 13 . TGTGCCAGCTCACCTGACCATGGAGAAAAACTGTTTTTT CASSPDHGEKLFF
TRBJ2-1 TRBV25-1 . 11 . TGTGCCAGCAGTGATAAGGGGGAACAGTTCTTC CASSDKGEQFF
TRBJ1-2 TRBV5-1 . 17 . TGCGCCAGCAGTCCCGTCGAGGCGTCAGATCCCAGGGGTGGCTACACCTTC CASSPVEASDPRGGYTF
TRBJ2-1 TRBV6-4 once 12 . TGTGCCAGCAGCGAAGCAGGGGTTGAGCAGTTCTTC CASSEAGVEQFF
TRBJ2-5 TRBV15 . 15 . TGTGCCACCAGCAGAGATGGAGCGGACCAAGAGACCCAGTACTTC CATSRDGADQETQYF
TRBJ1-2 TRBV5-6 . 15 . TGTGCCAGCAGCTTGATAGCAGGAGGGGACTATGGCTACACCTTC CASSLIAGGDYGYTF
TRBJ2-1 TRBV19 once 14 . TGTGCCACCCAAGAGACAGAAAGATACAATGAGCAGTTCTTC CATQETERYNEQFF
TRBJ1-5 TRBV7-9 once 14 . TGTGCCAGCAGCTTAGCAGAGGCAGATCAGCCCCAGCATTTT CASSLAEADQPQHF